One sample yielded the 5 T cell receptor beta chains listed below, sequenced in a study of Graves' ophthalmopathy and Graves' hyperthyroidism. Scientists amplified the TCR beta CDR3 regions from RNA transcripts. The first round was an RT-PCR with HTBI primers, and the second round was a multiplex PCR. Each CDR3 protein is one row after TCRdb ran MiXCR on the multiplex PCR reads. Of approximately 210,000 distinct CDR3 sequences in the sample, 29% are singletons; the top ten hold around 10%. Sequencing was done on a sample of peripheral blood. Receptor source: a man aged 50-59 years with Graves' ophthalmopathy.

The V call is TRBV12-3 or TRBV12-4, the J call TRBJ2-7; weak D call: TRBD2 (5 bases). V lost 6 bases to trimming and J lost 3 bases, with 9 bases between them. The CDR3 is 12 amino acids. CDR3 sequence (DNA): TGTGCCAGCAGCAATGAGGGCTACGAGCAGTACTTC. Amino acid sequence: CASSNEGYEQYF.

V is TRBV27 and J is TRBJ1-3; unclear D gene. Germline CDR1 MNHEY, CDR2 SMNVEV (reference sequence). Trimming took off 1 base at V and 7 bases at J, with 17 bases between the two ends. The CDR3 sequence is 16 residues long. DNA for the CDR3: TGTGCCAGCAGTTTATGGGCGGATATTAATGGGAACACCATATATTTT. Its protein is CASSLWADINGNTIYF.

This clonotype has a single count. This rearrangement joins TRBV24-1 to TRBJ1-6; D remains unclear. From germline, CDR1 is KGHDR and CDR2 SFDVKD. V lost 4 bases and J lost 10, with 10 bases in between. The CDR3 runs 13 residues. The CDR3 nucleotides are TGTGCCACCAGTGAAGGCAGAGACTCACCCCTCCACTTT. Translated: CATSEGRDSPLHF.

Many counts were recorded for this clonotype. V and J are TRBV6-5 and TRBJ2-7; a weak D match, TRBD2 (5 bases). The CDR3 contains 12 residues. V lost 2 bases and J lost 5, with 7 bases in between. The germline V gene encodes CDR1 MNHEY and CDR2 SVGAGI. CDR3 nucleotide sequence: TGTGCCAGCAGTTACCGGGGTCACGAGCAGTACTTC. Protein product: CASSYRGHEQYF.

The chain is built from TRBV12-5 and TRBJ1-2, with D perhaps matching TRBD1 (6 bases). The CDR3 contains 14 residues. V shed 1 base and J shed 6 bases, with 12 bases lying between them. Germline CDR1 LGHNT, CDR2 FRNRAP. Here the CDR3 DNA reads TGTGCTAGTGGTTTGGGCGCCGGGACACATGGCTACACCTTC. This gives the protein CASGLGAGTHGYTF.